This T cell receptor (beta chain) derives from a study of Ad26.COV2.S vaccination and SARS-CoV-2 variants listed by TCRdb under 2021. With regard to the full study: Donors in the vaccine arm were drawn from COV1001, a multicentre, randomized, double-blind, placebo-controlled phase I-IIa trial testing Ad26.COV2.S in healthy adults. Ad26.COV2.S was administered intramuscularly at a dose of 5x10^10 or 1x10^11 viral particles, either as one shot or as two shots given 56 days apart. TCRbeta repertoire sequencing was used to assess the specificity and breadth of SARS-CoV-2-reactive T cell receptors after Ad26.COV2.S vaccination. The TCR-sequenced set comprised approximately 32 samples: approximately 19 Ad26.COV2.S vaccine recipients, 5 placebo recipients and 8 SARS-CoV-2 convalescent individuals. Trial participants were randomized into five groups of five: low-dose or high-dose Ad26.COV2.S given once or twice, or placebo on both occasions. Throughout the experiments and outcome assessment, investigators stayed blinded to trial group allocation.

What this sample's treatment or condition label stands for: 15 to 20 received Ad26.COV2.S at low or high dose, single or two shots; 5 received placebo; per-sample allocation not given. For vaccine and placebo recipients, repertoires were sequenced using samples collected on day 63 after the first injection. Between 29 July and 7 August 2020, Cohort 1b enrolled about 27 adults aged 18-55 years at one site in Boston, USA. Ad26.COV2.S was a replication-incompetent adenovirus type 26 vector expressing a prefusion-stabilized SARS-CoV-2 spike protein from the original Wuhan strain. The CDR3 has 11 amino acids, counting the end cysteine and phenylalanine. Of all the DNA, just the CDR3 is kept, 33 bases in frame from base 1. From V the trimming removes 8 bases and from J it removes 6 bases, while the gene matches leave 0 bases of the junction unaccounted for. CDR1 is given as MDHEN and CDR2 as SYDVKM, both from the germline V gene.

Beyond this particular receptor, the publication reports: Non-spike TCR breadth was comparable between vaccine and placebo recipients, consistent with the vaccine containing only spike. After vaccination, substantial breadth of spike-specific CD8+ and CD4+ T cell responses was reported. The authors noted that the TCR breadth and depth analyses may have underestimated total T cell responses. The study was not powered for comparison of responses between vaccine doses or regimens. Higher spike-specific TCR breadth was observed in Ad26.COV2.S recipients than in placebo recipients (P = 0.0014).

TCRbeta CDR3 regions were sequenced with the immunoSEQ Assay. After extraction, genomic DNA underwent amplification by bias-controlled multiplex PCR, followed by high-throughput sequencing. The paper's processing steps were these. To quantify the absolute abundance of every unique TCRbeta CDR3 region, sequences were collapsed and filtered. Usable DNA was measured by amplifying reference genes present in all nucleated cells, and TCRbeta template counts were normalized to that usable DNA to estimate T cell fraction. Repertoire TCRs were annotated as SARS-CoV-2-specific by exact matching of V gene, CDR3 amino acid sequence and J gene to a known reactive TCR set. The reference SARS-CoV-2 TCR set came from MIRA and was filtered for enrichment in COVID-19-positive ImmuneCODE repertoires, removing public or cross-reactive TCRs. Drawing on the MIRA antigens, annotated TCRs were analysed further at the level of specific ORF or position within ORF. Depth was the summed frequency of annotated unique rearrangements, while breadth was defined as annotated unique rearrangements over total unique productive rearrangements. Group comparisons of TCR breadth used two-sided Wilcoxon rank-sum tests. TCRdb provides this immuneACCESS table in a form limited to in-frame rearrangements. Some clones are lacking; in checked studies, under half of them reflect an unresolved V gene, and why the rest are absent is not known. The DNA was the basis for D and trimming; V, J and clone size are from that table. Here the sample has 350,000 to 450,000 clones; approximately 89% occur a single time. Of the sample, 1.5% to 2% is held by the ten largest clones.

This clone was detected a few times. This clone's antigen is unknown. No quality values exist for individual bases; no much larger clone is one base distant. The chain is made from TRBV28 and TRBJ2-2, with 7 bases in between that match TRBD1. The material sequenced was peripheral blood, taken in a trial of Ad26.COV2.S vaccine versus placebo. The sequence derives from a person aged 18-60 years who received the Ad26.COV2.S COVID-19 vaccine or a placebo. CDR3 sequence: CASQGAGELFF. The DNA reads TGTGCCAGCCAGGGGGCCGGGGAGCTGTTTTTT.